The 8 T cell receptor beta chains below were found in one sample sequenced in a study of blood T cell repertoires in COVID-19. Profiled with immunoSEQ multiplex PCR; TCRdb holds only in-frame clones, not every one. Here the sample spans 200,000 to 250,000 clones, around 83% being singletons. Sequences were obtained from peripheral blood. Receptors originate from a woman aged 45-65 years with acute or convalescent COVID-19.

The table lists this clone with many counts. The CDR3 sequence is CASSPETGFGYTF. The CDR3 DNA sequence: TGTGCCAGCAGCCCAGAAACAGGGTTCGGCTACACCTTC. V gene TRBV7-9 combines with J gene TRBJ1-2, with TRBD1 as a possible D gene (6 bases). Trimming cost V 5 bases and J 8 bases, with 15 bases left between them. From germline, CDR1 is SEHNR and CDR2 FQNEAQ (reference sequence). This CDR3 has 13 residues.

The CDR3 loop reads CASSHSTGGNTEAFF. CDR3 sequence (DNA): TGTGCCAGCAGCCACTCGACAGGGGGGAACACTGAAGCTTTCTTT. V is TRBV7-8 and J is TRBJ1-1; 9 positions match TRBD1. CDR1 SGHVS and CDR2 FQNEAQ come from the germline V gene. V trimming: 5 bases; J trimming: 1 base; junction bases outside the gene matches: 5. The CDR3 length is 15 residues.

The table lists this clone with a few counts. The chain joins TRBV6-2 or TRBV6-3 to TRBJ1-1; D is uncertain. The CDR3 covers 17 residues. Trimming pared 2 bases from V and 1 base from J, leaving 17 bases between. The germline CDR1 and CDR2 sequences are MNHEY and SVGEGT. The CDR3 reads CASSYRDSLLQNTEAFF. CDR3 coding DNA: TGTGCCAGCAGTTACCGGGATTCCTTACTCCAGAACACTGAAGCTTTCTTT.

V and J are TRBV19 and TRBJ2-7; a possible D gene is TRBD2 (6 bases). Trimming took 5 bases from V and 7 from J, leaving 15 bases between them. In germline, CDR1 is LNHDA, CDR2 SQIVND (reference sequence). The CDR3 totals 13 residues. CDR3 protein: CASSAGLSWEQYF. The CDR3 region has the DNA TGTGCCAGTAGTGCCGGACTATCTTGGGAGCAGTACTTC.

The V call is TRBV30, the J call TRBJ2-2; TRBD2 matches at 11 bases. The germline CDR1 and CDR2 sequences are GTSNPN and SVGIG (reference sequence). The CDR3 totals 15 residues. V lost 7 bases to trimming and J lost 6 bases; unmatched junction nucleotides: 10. CDR3 region: CASSLAGGSAGELFF. Written as DNA, the CDR3 is TGTGCCTCCTCTTTAGCGGGAGGGTCTGCCGGGGAGCTGTTTTTT.

This chain connects TRBV19 to TRBJ1-5; D is unclear. The CDR3 is 13 residues long. Germline values: CDR1 LNHDA, CDR2 SQIVND (reference sequence). Trimming shortened V by 1 base and J by 4 bases, and 5 bases separated the two germline ends. The CDR3 loop is CASSIALNQPQHF. DNA for the CDR3: TGTGCCAGTAGTATAGCCCTTAATCAGCCCCAGCATTTT. Using reference TRBV19 and TRBJ1-5 for the parts outside the CDR3, the full variable domain is DGGITQSPKYLFRKEGQNVTLSCEQNLNHDAMYWYRQDPGQGLRLIYYSQIVNDFQKGDIAEGYSVSREKKESFPLTVTSAQKNPTAFYLCASSIALNQPQHFGDGTRLSIL.

This sequence joins TRBV28 and TRBJ2-3, with D unresolved. The ends were cut back, 5 bases at V and 8 bases at J, with 11 bases in the middle. Germline-derived CDR1 and CDR2 are MDHEN and SYDVKM. This CDR3 spans 12 amino acids. The CDR3 protein is CASSMEYTTQYF. The CDR3 coding sequence is TGTGCCAGCAGTATGGAGTATACTACGCAGTATTTT.

The chain is built from TRBV9 and TRBJ1-3; 9 bases align to TRBD1. The CDR3 spans 15 residues. Trimming removed 4 bases from V and 5 bases from J; junction bases left unmatched: 7. Germline values: CDR1 SGDLS, CDR2 YYNGEE. The CDR3 loop is CASSQTQGARNTIYF. CDR3 nucleotide sequence: TGTGCCAGCAGCCAAACACAGGGGGCTAGAAACACCATATATTTT.